What follows are 20 T cell receptor beta chains derived from one specimen sequenced in a study of neurological immune-mediated disorders. MiXCR, applied by TCRdb to the 5' RACE reads, yields one record per CDR3 protein. In the table there are about 50,000 distinct CDR3 sequences, about 9.4% of which are singletons. The sequencing input was PBMCs. Source of these receptors: a man between 65 and 79 years old with HTLV-1-associated myelopathy (HAM/TSP).

This clonotype was seen at least ten times. The J gene is TRBJ2-7, the V gene TRBV18; possible D gene TRBD1, 6 bases. The CDR3 has 11 amino acids. Trimming took 6 bases from V and 5 from J, leaving 8 bases between them. Germline V CDR1 and CDR2: KGHSH, LQKENI. The CDR3, as DNA: TGTGCCAGCTCCCAGGGGAACGAGCAGTACTTC. This codes for CASSQGNEQYF.

In regard to this clonotype: A junction boundary mismatches the germline segment, possibly from a read error. This chain joins TRBV7-9 and TRBJ1-5, with a possible D match to TRBD1 (5 bases). This CDR3 is built from 12 residues. The germline V gene encodes CDR1 SEHNR and CDR2 FQNEAQ (reference sequence). The CDR3 coding sequence is TGTTCCAGCAGCTTTGGAGGGGCCGTCCAGCATTTT. Protein sequence: CSSSFGGAVQHF.

This clonotype showed up many times. This chain connects TRBV6-2 or TRBV6-3 to TRBJ2-1, with TRBD1 identical over 11 bases. Germline V lookup: CDR1 MNHEY, CDR2 SVGEGT. The ends lost 4 bases at V and 6 bases at J; junction bases unmatched: 8. There are 16 residues in the CDR3. CDR3 protein: CASSFHRDRGVNEQFF. The CDR3 DNA sequence: TGTGCCAGCAGTTTTCACCGGGACAGGGGGGTCAATGAGCAGTTCTTC.

This sequence joins TRBV7-2 and TRBJ2-3, with a weak D call TRBD1 (6 bases). The CDR3 runs 15 residues. V lost 1 base and J 3 bases, leaving 11 bases between the germline ends. Germline V CDR1 and CDR2: SGHTA, FQGNSA. DNA for the CDR3: TGTGCCAGCAGCTTAGATAGGGGGTGGACAGATACGCAGTATTTT. It encodes CASSLDRGWTDTQYF.

This clonotype was seen many times. V is TRBV7-2 and J is TRBJ2-3; the D gene could be TRBD1 or TRBD2 (6 bases each). The V gene lost 5 bases and the J gene lost 5 bases, with 23 bases spanning the gap. Germline CDR1 is SGHTA and CDR2 is FQGNSA. This CDR3 comprises 17 residues. The CDR3 spells CASSHRGRGKGLDTQYF. The CDR3 nucleotides are TGTGCCAGCAGCCACCGGGGGCGGGGCAAGGGTCTAGATACGCAGTATTTT.

The sample holds many counts of this clonotype. The chain recombines TRBV3-1 with TRBJ2-7; 7 positions match TRBD2. The CDR3 runs to 12 residues. Unmatched junction bases numbered 1, after V lost 3 bases and J lost 5 bases. CDR1 and CDR2 from the germline V gene are LGHDT and YNNKEL (reference sequence). CDR3 sequence reads: CASSHRGDEQYF. CDR3 bases: TGTGCCAGCAGCCACCGGGGGGACGAGCAGTACTTC.

This clonotype was seen repeatedly, ten times or more. The rearrangement joins TRBV5-8 to TRBJ2-1, with a weak D call TRBD2 (5 bases). Looked up from germline, CDR1 is SGHTS and CDR2 is YDEGEE. The CDR3 is 17 amino acids. Trimming pared 3 bases from V and 0 bases from J, leaving 16 bases between. As DNA, the CDR3 is TGTGCCAGCAGCTCTTACACTCGAGCGGCCTCCTACAATGAGCAGTTCTTC. Translating it yields CASSSYTRAASYNEQFF.

The table lists this clonotype with many counts. The chain links TRBV5-6 to TRBJ2-6, with 8 bases that match TRBD2. Germline V gives CDR1 SGHDT, CDR2 YYEEEE. This CDR3 is built from 17 residues. V trimming: 3 bases; J trimming: 2 bases; junction bases outside the gene matches: 7. CDR3 amino acids: CASSWGRRGAGANVLTF. CDR3 in DNA: TGTGCCAGCAGCTGGGGGCGGCGGGGGGCTGGGGCCAACGTCCTGACTTTC.

This clonotype showed up many times. CDR3 DNA: TGTGCCAGCAGCCCGACTAGCGGGAGGGAGACCCAGTACTTC. This translates into CASSPTSGRETQYF. The V gene is TRBV9, the J gene TRBJ2-5, with 13 nucleotides matching TRBD2. The CDR3 consists of 14 residues. V was clipped by 4 bases and J by 5 bases; unmatched bases: 2. Germline V gene sequence: CDR1 SGDLS, CDR2 YYNGEE.

This clonotype occurred a few times. This chain uses TRBV7-2 with TRBJ1-5; perhaps TRBD1 as D (6 bases). Between the trimmed V and J ends, which lost 8 bases and 0 bases, there was a span of 14 bases. This CDR3 has 15 residues. The germline V gene encodes CDR1 SGHTA and CDR2 FQGNSA. CDR3: CASSRQVYSNQPQHF. The CDR3 nucleotides read TGTGCCAGCTCTCGACAGGTCTATAGCAATCAGCCCCAGCATTTT.

This clonotype is deemed medium-sized. At one end the junction does not follow the germline gene, possibly because of a read error. V and J are TRBV12-3 or TRBV12-4 and TRBJ2-7, with a possible D match to TRBD1 (5 bases). The CDR3 consists of 12 residues. CDR3 sequence: CASSLTAYEQYF. The CDR3, as DNA: TGCGCCAGCAGCTTGACAGCCTACGAGCAGTACTTC.

The sample holds many counts of this clonotype. This chain uses TRBV11-2 with TRBJ2-1; perhaps TRBD2 as D (6 bases). CDR1 and CDR2 (germline): SGHAT, FQNNGV. With 1 base removed from V and 4 bases from J, the gap between germline ends came to 20 bases. The CDR3 is 18 residues long. Here the CDR3 reads CASSLAGYRGTLYNEQFF. CDR3 in DNA: TGTGCCAGCAGCTTAGCGGGATACCGGGGGACCCTGTACAATGAGCAGTTCTTC.

This clonotype was seen many times. V and J are TRBV7-8 and TRBJ2-3, with D unresolved. V lost 10 bases to trimming and J lost 3 bases, with 11 bases between them. The CDR3 has 12 residues. The V gene's germline CDR1 is SGHVS and CDR2 FQNEAQ. The CDR3 is CATSRATDTQYF. The DNA of the CDR3 is TGTGCCACGTCCCGGGCTACAGATACGCAGTATTTT. Full variable domain (missing parts from reference TRBV7-8 and TRBJ2-3): GAGVSQSPRYKVAKRGQDVALRCDPISGHVSLFWYQQALGQGPEFLTYFQNEAQLDKSGLPSDRFFAERPEGSVSTLKIQRTQQEDSAVYLCATSRATDTQYFGPGTRLTVL.

This clonotype was seen at least ten times. The gene calls are TRBV7-2 and TRBJ2-5; D gene unclear. The CDR3 extends over 14 amino acids. Trimming removed 2 bases from V and 3 bases from J, with 10 bases in between. CDR1 SGHTA and CDR2 FQGNSA come from the germline V gene. The CDR3 protein is CASSLSWQKETQYF. CDR3 nucleotide sequence: TGTGCCAGCAGCTTAAGCTGGCAGAAAGAGACCCAGTACTTC.

This clonotype was observed many times. The chain joins TRBV28 to TRBJ1-6; D is unresolved. Trimming left V 7 bases short and J 7 bases short, with 2 bases between. The CDR3 runs 10 residues. Germline values: CDR1 MDHEN, CDR2 SYDVKM. CDR3 DNA: TGTGCCAGCAACAATTCACCCCTCCACTTT. This codes for CASNNSPLHF.

In its sample, this clonotype was seen many times. The chain is built from TRBV7-2 and TRBJ2-7, with D maybe TRBD2 (5 bases). The CDR3 totals 14 residues. Deletions cut 1 base from V and 1 base from J, with 8 bases between. CDR1 and CDR2 (germline): SGHTA, FQGNSA. The CDR3 is CASSLGIASYEQYF. Here the CDR3 DNA reads TGTGCCAGCAGCTTAGGGATAGCGTCCTACGAGCAGTACTTC. The full variable domain, with the rest looked up from reference TRBV7-2 and TRBJ2-7, is GAGVSQSPSNKVTEKGKDVELRCDPISGHTALYWYRQSLGQGLEFLIYFQGNSAPDKSGLPSDRFSAERTGGSVSTLTIQRTQQEDSAVYLCASSLGIASYEQYFGPGTRLTVT.

The chain has TRBV5-1 and TRBJ2-7, with TRBD1 matching 8 bases. The CDR3 covers 14 residues. CDR1 is SGHRS and CDR2 is YFSETQ in the germline V gene. The ends lost 4 bases at V and 4 bases at J; junction bases unmatched: 7. The CDR3 nucleotides read TGCGCCAGCAGCGCTACAGGGGGTTATTACGAGCAGTACTTC. Protein: CASSATGGYYEQYF.

This clonotype has at least ten counts. J is TRBJ2-1 and V is TRBV5-1, with 13 bases identical to TRBD2. From germline, CDR1 is SGHRS and CDR2 YFSETQ. The CDR3 contains 15 residues. After removal of 3 bases from V and 9 bases from J, the junction contained 6 bases not matched to a gene. The CDR3 DNA is TGCGCCAGCAGCTCGGGGACTAGCGGGATTGTTGAGCAGTTCTTC. It translates to CASSSGTSGIVEQFF. The whole variable domain, remainder taken from reference TRBV5-1 and TRBJ2-1, is KAGVTQTPRYLIKTRGQQVTLSCSPISGHRSVSWYQQTPGQGLQFLFEYFSETQRNKGNFPGRFSGRQFSNSRSEMNVSTLELGDSALYLCASSSGTSGIVEQFFGPGTRLTVL.

This clonotype was seen repeatedly, ten times or more. The CDR3 sequence: CASSLVGAGELFF. The CDR3 nucleotides are TGCGCCAGCAGCTTGGTGGGGGCCGGGGAGCTGTTTTTT. V usage is TRBV5-1 and J usage is TRBJ2-2; D may correspond to TRBD1 or TRBD2 (5 bases each). Germline V CDR1 and CDR2: SGHRS, YFSETQ. Trimming removed 0 bases from V and 6 bases from J, with 6 bases in between. The CDR3 is 13 amino acids.

This clonotype occurred many times. This chain connects TRBV7-8 to TRBJ2-1; 12 bases are a match to TRBD2. J was trimmed by 14 bases and V by 1 base; bases with no gene match: 12. CDR3 length: 16 amino acids. Per the germline V gene, CDR1 is SGHVS and CDR2 is FQNEAQ. The CDR3 sequence is CASSLVSGLAGPQKFF. CDR3 DNA sequence: TGTGCCAGCAGCTTAGTGTCAGGACTAGCGGGGCCCCAGAAGTTCTTC.